These 5 T cell receptor beta chains were sequenced from one sample in a study of shared clonotypes between healthy human individuals (TCRdb year 2020). Library preparation was by the immunoSEQ multiplex PCR assay. TCRdb took this table from immuneACCESS and kept in-frame rearrangements with V and J called. Such tables lack part of the clones; where checked against another copy, unresolved V genes explain under half of the gap, and the rest is unexplained. This sample is represented by around 700,000 clones; around 72% of them were singletons. The top ten hold 1.8% of the sample. The sequenced material came from memory CD4+ T cells sorted from blood. Interpreted using the paper, the cell subset or site label stands for: CD45RA-negative fraction. The source is a woman aged 25 to 39 in good health.

This clone was detected many times. The CDR3 DNA reads as TGTGCCAGCAGTGCTGGACTTACGAGGGAGACCCAGTACTTC. This sequence encodes CASSAGLTRETQYF. This chain connects TRBV6-1 to TRBJ2-5; perhaps TRBD2 as D (5 bases). The germline V and J ends were trimmed by 4 bases and 5 bases, with 14 bases remaining between them. The CDR3 totals 14 residues. In germline, CDR1 is MNHNS, CDR2 SASEGT.

V gene TRBV10-3 combines with J gene TRBJ2-1; tentatively, D is TRBD2 (6 bases). V was pared by 7 bases and J by 5 bases, with 12 bases between. The CDR3 has 13 amino acids. Germline assignment: CDR1 ENHRY and CDR2 SYGVKD. In DNA form, the CDR3 reads TGTGCCATCAAGCCTAGCGTCGACAATGAGCAGTTCTTC. Amino acid sequence: CAIKPSVDNEQFF.

The J gene is TRBJ2-3, the V gene TRBV5-1; D is undetermined. Trimming took off 6 bases at V and 6 bases at J, with 11 bases between the two ends. This CDR3 is 12 amino acids long. Germline V lookup: CDR1 SGHRS, CDR2 YFSETQ. This CDR3 reads CASNGPSDTQYF. The DNA for the CDR3 is TGCGCCAGCAACGGGCCCTCTGATACGCAGTATTTT.

The gene calls are TRBV28 and TRBJ2-1; TRBD1 aligns across 9 bases. V was pared by 5 bases and J by 6 bases, with 14 bases of the junction left unmatched. The CDR3 is 17 amino acids. The germline CDR1 and CDR2 sequences are MDHEN and SYDVKM. CDR3 region: CASSPSRQGGLSNEQFF. Written as DNA, the CDR3 is TGTGCCAGCAGTCCCTCAAGACAGGGGGGACTTAGCAATGAGCAGTTCTTC.

The chain links TRBV11-2 to TRBJ2-1, with D perhaps TRBD2 (5 bases). Germline CDR1 is SGHAT and CDR2 is FQNNGV. The ends were cut back, 3 bases at V and 1 base at J, with 10 bases in the middle. The CDR3 is made up of 15 amino acids. The CDR3 DNA reads TGTGCCAGCAGCTTGAGGACTGCTTCCTACAATGAGCAGTTCTTC. Translation: CASSLRTASYNEQFF. The full variable domain, rest sourced from reference TRBV11-2 and TRBJ2-1, is EAGVAQSPRYKIIEKRQSVAFWCNPISGHATLYWYQQILGQGPKLLIQFQNNGVVDDSQLPKDRFSAERLKGVDSTLKIQPAKLEDSAVYLCASSLRTASYNEQFFGPGTRLTVL.